These 15 T cell receptor beta chains were all obtained from the same sample, sequenced in a study of shared clonotypes between healthy human individuals. Sequencing was performed with immunoSEQ multiplex PCR; in TCRdb, only in-frame clones are kept and a portion is missing. The sample has some 2 million clones, roughly 95% seen once. The sequenced sample was naive CD4+ T cells sorted from blood. Subset: CD45RA+ positively selected. The receptors shown here come from a man aged 18 to 30 in good health.

This clone was seen only once. CDR3 bases: TGTGCCAGCCACCCCGCCAGGGCTCACTATGGCTACACCTTC. Translated: CASHPARAHYGYTF. This sequence joins TRBV19 and TRBJ1-2; D is possibly TRBD1 (5 bases). V lost 9 bases to trimming and J lost 3 bases, with 17 bases between them. Per germline, CDR1 LNHDA and CDR2 SQIVND (reference sequence). This CDR3 region has 14 residues.

The chain joins TRBV18 to TRBJ2-5, with 7 bases identical to TRBD1. This CDR3 is 14 amino acids long. After removal of 5 bases from V and 2 bases from J, the junction contained 5 bases not matched to a gene. Germline V lookup: CDR1 KGHSH, CDR2 LQKENI. This CDR3 is CASSSTGSQETQYF. The CDR3 nucleotides read TGTGCCAGCTCATCGACAGGGAGTCAAGAGACCCAGTACTTC.

The J gene is TRBJ2-5, the V gene TRBV9; 13 nucleotides line up with TRBD2. CDR3 length equals 17 residues. The V and J ends lost 2 bases and 1 base, in that order; junction bases with no gene match: 5. Germline V gene lookup returns CDR1 SGDLS and CDR2 YYNGEE. CDR3 protein: CASSVGTSGVPQETQYF. The CDR3 nucleotides read TGTGCCAGCAGCGTCGGGACTAGCGGGGTGCCCCAAGAGACCCAGTACTTC.

The chain has TRBV11-2 and TRBJ1-2; no definite D call. Germline V gene lookup returns CDR1 SGHAT and CDR2 FQNNGV. The CDR3 runs to 12 residues. Trimming removed 5 bases from V and 3 bases from J, with 7 bases in between. The CDR3 is CASSPADYGYTF. The CDR3, as DNA: TGTGCCAGCAGCCCCGCGGACTATGGCTACACCTTC.

Only one count was recorded for this clone. The rearrangement joins TRBV13 to TRBJ1-4, with D possibly matching TRBD1 (5 bases). Germline CDR1 and CDR2: PRHDT and FYEKMQ (reference sequence). V lost 0 bases to trimming and J lost 7 bases, with 15 bases between them. CDR3 size: 16 residues. DNA for the CDR3: TGTGCCAGCAGCTTAGGCATGGGGGAGATCGGTGAAAAACTGTTTTTT. Protein sequence: CASSLGMGEIGEKLFF.

The table lists this clone with a count of one. The same CDR3 is also encoded by other DNA sequences in this sample. The V gene is TRBV5-1, the J gene TRBJ2-3, with 11 bases fitting TRBD1. With 2 bases clipped from V and 6 bases from J, the junction kept 5 bases outside the gene matches. The CDR3 is 15 residues long. CDR1 is SGHRS, CDR2 YFSETQ, per germline. CDR3 residues: CASSLGQGASDTQYF. Written as DNA, the CDR3 is TGCGCCAGCAGCTTAGGACAGGGGGCATCTGATACGCAGTATTTT.

This clone occurred once. The chain combines TRBV5-1 with TRBJ2-1, with 8 bases that match TRBD1. The J segment lost 5 bases and the V segment lost 4 bases, leaving 5 bases of the junction unmatched. This CDR3 region has 14 residues. Germline V gene lookup returns CDR1 SGHRS and CDR2 YFSETQ. CDR3 region: CASSRTGSHNEQFF. The CDR3 DNA is TGCGCCAGCAGCCGGACAGGGTCCCACAATGAGCAGTTCTTC. The entire variable domain, with the rest obtained from reference TRBV5-1 and TRBJ2-1, is as follows: KAGVTQTPRYLIKTRGQQVTLSCSPISGHRSVSWYQQTPGQGLQFLFEYFSETQRNKGNFPGRFSGRQFSNSRSEMNVSTLELGDSALYLCASSRTGSHNEQFFGPGTRLTVL.

This clone was counted only a few times. Other nucleotide sequences from this sample produce the same CDR3. The chain combines TRBV28 with TRBJ1-5; 7 bases match TRBD1. Trimming took 7 bases from V and 1 from J; bases not matched to a gene: 4. Per germline, CDR1 MDHEN and CDR2 SYDVKM. CDR3 length: 14 residues. The CDR3 loop reads CASTRGGSNQPQHF. DNA of the CDR3: TGTGCCAGCACACGAGGGGGCAGCAATCAGCCCCAGCATTTT.

The chain carries TRBV7-9 and TRBJ1-2; tentatively, D is TRBD1 (6 bases). Germline V gene lookup returns CDR1 SEHNR and CDR2 FQNEAQ (reference sequence). V was shortened by 6 bases and J by 2 bases, with 16 bases between the two germline ends. CDR3 length equals 15 residues. The CDR3 nucleotides are TGTGCCAGCAGTTATCCTACAGGGTTAAACTATGGCTACACCTTC. Its translation is CASSYPTGLNYGYTF.

Comments on this clone: The germline gene is not matched at one end of the junction; a read error may be the cause. The chain links TRBV10-3 to TRBJ2-7, with 8 bases aligning to TRBD2. Per the germline V gene, CDR1 is ENHRY and CDR2 is SYGVKD. CDR3 length: 14 residues. The chain's CDR3 is CAVRGGLVGGEQYF. The CDR3 coding sequence is TGTGCCGTCAGAGGGGGACTAGTCGGGGGTGAGCAGTACTTC.

The J gene is TRBJ2-1, the V gene TRBV11-2, with 9 bases that match TRBD2. Germline CDR1 and CDR2: SGHAT and FQNNGV. The CDR3 spans 13 residues. Trimming at V came to 7 bases and at J to 8 bases, leaving 6 bases not matched to a gene. The CDR3 here is CASNSGGKDEQFF. DNA of the CDR3: TGTGCCAGCAATAGCGGGGGAAAGGATGAGCAGTTCTTC.

This clone was seen once. The chain couples TRBV19 to TRBJ1-3, with D perhaps TRBD1 (5 bases). This CDR3 comprises 18 residues. The germline V gene encodes CDR1 LNHDA and CDR2 SQIVND (reference sequence). Trimming took 7 bases from V and 2 from J, leaving 24 bases between them. The CDR3 protein is CASIHARGSQRAGNTIYF. As DNA, the CDR3 is TGTGCCAGTATTCATGCGCGGGGCAGCCAAAGAGCTGGAAACACCATATATTTT.

The chain combines TRBV19 with TRBJ2-7, with D perhaps TRBD1 (6 bases). The ends were cut back, 7 bases at V and 0 bases at J, with 10 bases in the middle. Looked up from germline, CDR1 is LNHDA and CDR2 is SQIVND (reference sequence). This CDR3 spans 13 amino acids. The CDR3 sequence: CASISDSSYEQYF. As DNA, the CDR3 is TGTGCCAGTATATCGGACAGCTCCTACGAGCAGTACTTC.

CDR3 in DNA: TGTGCCAGCAGCCCGGGAGCGGGGGGCAATAATGAGCAGTTCTTC. This sequence encodes CASSPGAGGNNEQFF. The chain couples TRBV7-2 to TRBJ2-1; 9 bases align to TRBD2. V was pared by 5 bases and J by 7 bases, with 9 bases of the junction left unmatched. Germline CDR1 SGHTA, CDR2 FQGNSA. This CDR3 is built from 15 residues. The complete variable domain, with remaining parts taken from reference TRBV7-2 and TRBJ2-1, reads GAGVSQSPSNKVTEKGKDVELRCDPISGHTALYWYRQSLGQGLEFLIYFQGNSAPDKSGLPSDRFSAERTGGSVSTLTIQRTQQEDSAVYLCASSPGAGGNNEQFFGPGTRLTVL.

The V call is TRBV5-6, the J call TRBJ2-1, with a tentative D call TRBD1 (5 bases). CDR3 size: 13 residues. Germline assignment: CDR1 SGHDT and CDR2 YYEEEE. V dropped 1 base and J dropped 11 bases, with 13 bases sitting between them. The CDR3 here is CASSLHGREQQFF. CDR3 in DNA: TGTGCCAGCAGCTTGCACGGCAGGGAACAGCAGTTCTTC.